These T cell receptor beta chains were read from a single sample in a study of human T cells and chemical hapten exposure. One entry per CDR3 protein, called by TCRdb with MiXCR from the RACE reads. The table records tens of thousands of distinct CDR3 sequences, 11% of them present only once. The specimen was whole blood, collected in connection with sensitization to the hapten diphenylcyclopropenone (DPC). The receptors originated from a man aged 35 to 55 with alopecia areata. Some clones in this sample may be carry-over from other donors' samples. CDR3s include the opening cysteine and the closing phenylalanine or tryptophan. The D gene is left open where the match is weak. Clone size is given for some rows only: seen once, a few or many times, or a class if the clone is expanded.

CDR3 DNA	CDR3 protein	D gene	J gene	V gene	clone size
TGCGCCAGCAGCTTGGGGACAGGGGAGTTGAACACTGAAGCTTTCTTT	CASSLGTGELNTEAFF	TRBD1	TRBJ1-1	TRBV5-1	few
TGCGCCAGCAGCCTGGGACTAGCTCAGTACGAGCAGTACTTC	CASSLGLAQYEQYF	TRBD2	TRBJ2-7	TRBV4-3	few
TGTGCCAGCAGCAAAATCACCCCCTTGGACAGGAGCAATCAGCCCCAGCATTTT	CASSKITPLDRSNQPQHF	.	TRBJ1-5	TRBV21-1	many
TGCGCCAGCAGCCAGGGATCAGGGTACACTGAAGCTTTCTTT	CASSQGSGYTEAFF	.	TRBJ1-1	TRBV5-1	few
TGCAGCGTTGTTTGGGTAAATGAGCAGTTCTTC	CSVVWVNEQFF	.	TRBJ2-1	TRBV29-1	.
TGTGCCAGCAGTTTCGATCGGTACAATGAGCAGTTCTTC	CASSFDRYNEQFF	.	TRBJ2-1	TRBV12-3/TRBV12-4	.
TGTGCCAGCAGGAAAACGGATTCACCCCTCCACTTT	CASRKTDSPLHF	.	TRBJ1-6	TRBV6-2/TRBV6-3	few
TGTGCCATCAGCCGGGCAGGGACATCGGGGTCACCCCAGCATTTT	CAISRAGTSGSPQHF	.	TRBJ1-5	TRBV10-3	few
TGTGCCAGCAGTTTCCGCCAACGGCCGGGTCGGAATTCACCCCTCCACTTT	CASSFRQRPGRNSPLHF	.	TRBJ1-6	TRBV6-2/TRBV6-3	few
TGCAGCGCATCCGGGACAGGCATGGGTATAATCGGGGAGCTGTTTTTT	CSASGTGMGIIGELFF	TRBD1	TRBJ2-2	TRBV29-1	.
TGTGCCACCAGTGATGGGACTCACCGAGCCCAGTACTTC	CATSDGTHRAQYF	.	TRBJ2-5	TRBV24-1	.
TGTGCCAGCAGCTTGGGGTTTGGACCCTCGGTTGGGGCCAACGTCCTGACTTTC	CASSLGFGPSVGANVLTF	.	TRBJ2-6	TRBV5-4	few
TGCAGCGCTAGGACAGCTAACACTGAAGCTTTCTTT	CSARTANTEAFF	.	TRBJ1-1	TRBV29-1	.
TGTGCCAGCAGTTCTCTAGACTCCTGGAGAGCTTTCTTT	CASSSLDSWRAFF	.	TRBJ1-1	TRBV27	.
TGTGCCAGCAGTCCTTGGGACCATAATCAGCCCCAGCATTTT	CASSPWDHNQPQHF	.	TRBJ1-5	TRBV12-3/TRBV12-4	.
TGTGCCAGCAGTCCTGCTCTAGGGGTCGGCACAGATACGCAGTATTTT	CASSPALGVGTDTQYF	.	TRBJ2-3	TRBV6-2/TRBV6-3	.
TGCAGTGCTAGAGAAACCGGCACAGATACGCAGTATTTT	CSARETGTDTQYF	.	TRBJ2-3	TRBV20-1	.
TGTGCCAGCAGTTTATGGCCCCCCAGCGAAAAACTGTTTTTT	CASSLWPPSEKLFF	.	TRBJ1-4	TRBV27	few
TGTGCCAGCAGCTTCCGGCCCGGGACTAGCATAACGAACACCGGGGAGCTGTTTTTT	CASSFRPGTSITNTGELFF	TRBD2	TRBJ2-2	TRBV9	few
TGTGCCAGCAGCGTAGATGGGGATTATCAGCCCCAGCATTTT	CASSVDGDYQPQHF	.	TRBJ1-5	TRBV9	few
TGTGCCTTGGAGGCGGGGCATCAAGAGACCCAGTACTTC	CALEAGHQETQYF	.	TRBJ2-5	TRBV30	few
TGTGCCACCAGCAGGATCGGGAGGGAGACCCAGTACTTC	CATSRIGRETQYF	TRBD2	TRBJ2-5	TRBV15	few
TGTGCCAGCAGTGGACAGTTTGGGACTGAAGCTTTCTTT	CASSGQFGTEAFF	.	TRBJ1-1	TRBV25-1	few
TGCGCCAGCAGCTCCGGGACAGATCAAGAGACCCAGTACTTC	CASSSGTDQETQYF	TRBD1	TRBJ2-5	TRBV5-1	.
TGCGCCAGCAGCCAAGGGCCCGGACAGAATAATGAAAAACTGTTTTTT	CASSQGPGQNNEKLFF	.	TRBJ1-4	TRBV4-3	few
TGTGCCAGCAGTGAAAACGTTTCGCCAGATACGCAGTATTTT	CASSENVSPDTQYF	.	TRBJ2-3	TRBV2	few
TGTGCCAGCAACCCTGGTCAACGGATAGGGGACAGCCCCTACGAGCAGTACTTC	CASNPGQRIGDSPYEQYF	TRBD1	TRBJ2-7	TRBV27	few
TGTGCCAGCAGCTTGGGACAGGGGGTTAACTATGGCTACACCTTC	CASSLGQGVNYGYTF	TRBD1	TRBJ1-2	TRBV5-4	.
TGTGCCATCAGTGACAGAAAAGAGACCCAGTACTTC	CAISDRKETQYF	.	TRBJ2-5	TRBV10-3	few
TGTGCCAGCAGTTTCCGGGCCCTCGAAGCTTTCTTT	CASSFRALEAFF	.	TRBJ1-1	TRBV12-3/TRBV12-4	few
TGTGCCAGCAGTGACCCCGCTGGTCAGCCCCAGCATTTT	CASSDPAGQPQHF	.	TRBJ1-5	TRBV6-1	.
TGTGCCAGCAGCCACTGGGGAGGTGGAGCTCGTGGGGCCAACGTCCTGACTTTC	CASSHWGGGARGANVLTF	.	TRBJ2-6	TRBV14	.
TGCAGCGTTGGTACAGGGGTGACAGATACGCAGTATTTT	CSVGTGVTDTQYF	TRBD1	TRBJ2-3	TRBV29-1	.
TGTGCCAGCAGCTTACGGACTAGCGGGAGAAGAGAGACCCAGTACTTC	CASSLRTSGRRETQYF	TRBD2	TRBJ2-5	TRBV11-1	many
TGTGCCACCAGTGAGGGGAATAGCAATCAGCCCCAGCATTTT	CATSEGNSNQPQHF	.	TRBJ1-5	TRBV24-1	many
TGTGCCAGCAGTTACTCGGGATCCGGGACAGTGCTTTCCTACGAGCAGTACTTC	CASSYSGSGTVLSYEQYF	TRBD1	TRBJ2-7	TRBV6-2/TRBV6-3	few
TGCAGTGCTAGAGATCTGTACACCCAGACGGATACGCAGTATTTT	CSARDLYTQTDTQYF	.	TRBJ2-3	TRBV20-1	.
TGTGCCAGCAGCGTCAGTGGGAGCACAGATACGCAGTATTTT	CASSVSGSTDTQYF	.	TRBJ2-3	TRBV9	.
TGTGCCAGCAGTTCCATCTACAGGGGGCCTAATGAAAAACTGTTTTTT	CASSSIYRGPNEKLFF	TRBD1	TRBJ1-4	TRBV27	.
TGTGCCACCATGGGGGACAGGGGCACAGATACGCAGTATTTT	CATMGDRGTDTQYF	TRBD1	TRBJ2-3	TRBV24-1	.
TGCGCCAAGTCAGGCAGGGGACACGAGCAGTACTTC	CAKSGRGHEQYF	.	TRBJ2-7	TRBV23-1	.
TGTGCCAGCGGCTGGTATGCCACGAACTATGGCTACACCTTC	CASGWYATNYGYTF	.	TRBJ1-2	TRBV7-2	few
TGTGCCAGCAGTGAAATCCCCCCAGCGGGGTGGTATCAGCCCCAGCATTTT	CASSEIPPAGWYQPQHF	.	TRBJ1-5	TRBV6-1	.
TGTGCCAGCAGCCAAGAGACAGCACCCCTCCACTTT	CASSQETAPLHF	.	TRBJ1-6	TRBV3-1	few
TGTGCCAGCATCAGGGGGTTAAGTAGCAATCAGCCCCAGCATTTT	CASIRGLSSNQPQHF	TRBD1	TRBJ1-5	TRBV28	many
TGTGCCAGCAGCTTGGGAGACAGGGCGGGCACAGATACGCAGTATTTT	CASSLGDRAGTDTQYF	TRBD1	TRBJ2-3	TRBV11-3	few
TGTGCCAGAAGCGGAGGGCCCTACGAGCAGTACTTC	CARSGGPYEQYF	.	TRBJ2-7	TRBV11-1	.
TGTGCCAGCAGCTTAGGTTCGGGACTAGCGAATAACAATGAGCAGTTCTTC	CASSLGSGLANNNEQFF	TRBD2	TRBJ2-1	TRBV7-6	.
TGTGCCAGCAGTGTAACAGGGGACACAGATACGCAGTATTTT	CASSVTGDTDTQYF	TRBD1	TRBJ2-3	TRBV2	few
TGTGCCAGCAGCTTATTCCCGACAGGGGGACAAAGCTCTGGGGCCAACGTCCTGACTTTC	CASSLFPTGGQSSGANVLTF	TRBD1	TRBJ2-6	TRBV7-9	.
TGCAGCGTTCGAAGGGGGGGGGGAAACACTGAAGCTTTCTTT	CSVRRGGGNTEAFF	.	TRBJ1-1	TRBV29-1	many
TGTGCCAGCAGTTCCCCCGCCGAGGGCCGGAGCGAGCAGTACTTC	CASSSPAEGRSEQYF	.	TRBJ2-7	TRBV28	many